This T cell receptor (beta chain) appears in the sequencing data of a study of response to subunit inactivated influenza vaccine. TCRdb re-derived calls from the RT-PCR reads in MiXCR, one entry per CDR3 protein. Found here are some 570,000 distinct CDR3 sequences, roughly 12% of them singletons; the top ten hold roughly 9.6%. The CDR3 runs 13 residues. The ends were cut back, 5 bases at V and 11 bases at J, with 16 bases in the middle. This clonotype appeared a few times. These data also featured in a second study, about T cells expressing NK-cell markers. This second report adds: TCR beta cDNA was generated via 5'RACE template switching incorporating UMIs. The authors sequenced eight donors, of whom seven were HCMV-seropositive and one was seronegative.

This chain uses TRBV12-3 or TRBV12-4 with TRBJ1-5; possible D gene TRBD1, 5 bases. Sequenced material: PBMCs from blood, taken on the day of vaccination. The receptor was isolated from a man aged 45-60 years who received an inactivated influenza vaccine. CDR3 in amino acids: CASSLSGFGAQHF. As DNA, the CDR3 is TGTGCCAGCAGTCTGTCAGGGTTTGGGGCCCAGCATTTT.